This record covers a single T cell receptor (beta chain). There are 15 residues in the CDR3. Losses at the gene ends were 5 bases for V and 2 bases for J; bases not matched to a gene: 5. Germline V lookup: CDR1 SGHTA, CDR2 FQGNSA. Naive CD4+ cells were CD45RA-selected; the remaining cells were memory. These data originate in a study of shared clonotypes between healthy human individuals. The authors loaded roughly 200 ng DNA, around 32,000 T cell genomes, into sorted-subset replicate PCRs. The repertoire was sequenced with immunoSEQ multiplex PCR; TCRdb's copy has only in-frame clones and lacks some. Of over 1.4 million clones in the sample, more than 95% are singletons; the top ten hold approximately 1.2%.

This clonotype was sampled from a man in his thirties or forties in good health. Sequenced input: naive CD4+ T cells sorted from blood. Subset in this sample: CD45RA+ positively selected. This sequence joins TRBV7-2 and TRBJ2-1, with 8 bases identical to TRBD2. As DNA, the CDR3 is TGTGCCAGCAGCATCTCAGCGGGAGCCTACAATGAGCAGTTCTTC. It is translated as CASSISAGAYNEQFF.